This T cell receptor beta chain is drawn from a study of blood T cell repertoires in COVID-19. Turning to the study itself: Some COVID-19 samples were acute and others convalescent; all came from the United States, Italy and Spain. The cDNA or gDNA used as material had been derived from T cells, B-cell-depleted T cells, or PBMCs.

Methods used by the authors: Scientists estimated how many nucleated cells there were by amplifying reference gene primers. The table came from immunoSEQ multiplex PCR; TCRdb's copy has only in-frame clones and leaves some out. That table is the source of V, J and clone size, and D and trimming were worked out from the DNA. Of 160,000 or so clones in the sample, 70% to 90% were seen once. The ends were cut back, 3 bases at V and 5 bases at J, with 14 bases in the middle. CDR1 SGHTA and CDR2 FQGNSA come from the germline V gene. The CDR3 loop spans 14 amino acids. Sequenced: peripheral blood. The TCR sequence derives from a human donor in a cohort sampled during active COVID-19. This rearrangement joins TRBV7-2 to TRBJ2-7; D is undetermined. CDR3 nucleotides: TGTGCCAGCAGCTTTTCGAATTGGTCGGACGAGCAGTACTTC. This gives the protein CASSFSNWSDEQYF.